This T cell receptor (beta chain) emerged from a study of breast tumors, draining lymph nodes, adjacent tissues. Findings and caveats of the study: Luminal-like breast cancer showed significantly higher tumor–nontumor repertoire similarity than basal-like.

V dropped 5 bases and J dropped 4 bases, with 17 bases sitting between them. CDR1 is SEHNR and CDR2 is FQNEAQ in the germline V gene (reference sequence). The CDR3 is made up of 16 amino acids. This clonotype was seen many times. Its antigen is unidentified. Axillary draining lymph nodes of breast cancer patients supplied the node samples. MiXCR, run by TCRdb on the multiplex PCR reads, gives a single entry per CDR3 protein. The sample contains fewer than 90,000 distinct CDR3 sequences, around 30% of which appear only once. The sequenced sample consisted of axillary lymph node tissue. This chain links TRBV7-9 with TRBJ1-4, with a possible D match to TRBD1 (6 bases). The origin of this receptor is a female donor with breast cancer. Some clones in this sample may be carry-over from other donors' samples. Written as DNA, the CDR3 is TGTGCCAGCAGCAAGCAGCCTAACAGGGTTAATGAAAAACTGTTTTTT. It codes for CASSKQPNRVNEKLFF.